Below are 27 T cell receptor beta chains sequenced from a single sample in a study of blood T cell repertoires in COVID-19. Assay: immunoSEQ multiplex PCR; the TCRdb copy retains only in-frame clones and omits some. Counted here are around 72,000 clones, roughly 80% occurring once; the ten biggest clones make up about 4.3%. Sequencing was carried out using peripheral blood. These receptors were taken from a woman aged 60-75 years with acute or convalescent COVID-19.

The chain recombines TRBV30 with TRBJ1-1, with D unclear. This CDR3 has 13 amino acids. From germline, CDR1 is GTSNPN and CDR2 SVGIG (reference sequence). The V end lost 2 bases, the J end lost 1 base, and 8 bases lay between the germline ends. CDR3 in amino acids: CAWSKTQNTEAFF. CDR3 DNA sequence: TGTGCCTGGAGTAAAACACAGAACACTGAAGCTTTCTTT.

This chain uses TRBV19 with TRBJ2-7; 9 positions agree with TRBD1. Germline values: CDR1 LNHDA, CDR2 SQIVND (reference sequence). This CDR3 has 14 residues. Germline trimming cut 10 bases from V and 6 bases from J; bases unmatched to any gene: 13. Written as DNA, the CDR3 is TGTGCCACACAATCCGGGACAGGGTCCGGCGAGCAGTACTTC. Its protein is CATQSGTGSGEQYF.

The chain has TRBV11-2 and TRBJ2-7; TRBD2 aligns across 12 bases. The CDR3 is made up of 15 amino acids. The V and J ends lost 8 bases and 5 bases, in that order; junction bases with no gene match: 10. Germline loops: CDR1 SGHAT, CDR2 FQNNGV. CDR3 region: CASETSGGSFHEQYF. The CDR3 region has the DNA TGTGCCAGCGAGACTAGCGGGGGCTCTTTTCACGAGCAGTACTTC. The full variable domain, rest sourced from reference TRBV11-2 and TRBJ2-7, is EAGVAQSPRYKIIEKRQSVAFWCNPISGHATLYWYQQILGQGPKLLIQFQNNGVVDDSQLPKDRFSAERLKGVDSTLKIQPAKLEDSAVYLCASETSGGSFHEQYFGPGTRLTVT.

The chain carries TRBV12-3 or TRBV12-4 and TRBJ1-2; D unclear. The CDR3 is made up of 12 amino acids. With 5 bases removed from V and 4 bases from J, the gap between germline ends came to 8 bases. The DNA for the CDR3 is TGTGCCAGCAGTGAGGGTGGCTATGGCTACACCTTC. It yields the protein CASSEGGYGYTF.

This chain links TRBV4-1 with TRBJ1-5; D is perhaps TRBD1 (5 bases). This CDR3 has 15 residues. Germline assignment: CDR1 MGHRA and CDR2 YSYEKL. Between the trimmed V and J ends, which lost 0 bases and 4 bases, there was a span of 10 bases. The CDR3 region is CASSQEMGGNQPQHF. The CDR3, as DNA: TGCGCCAGCAGCCAAGAGATGGGGGGGAATCAGCCCCAGCATTTT.

The chain couples TRBV5-4 to TRBJ2-3; 9 bases line up with TRBD2. CDR3 length equals 14 residues. In germline, CDR1 is SGHNT, CDR2 YYREEE (reference sequence). V was clipped by 2 bases and J by 4 bases; unmatched bases: 2. In DNA, the CDR3 is TGTGCCAGCAGCTTCAGCGGGGGGCCAGATACGCAGTATTTT. This gives the protein CASSFSGGPDTQYF.

This clone was seen a single time. V is TRBV3-1 (or the pseudogene TRBV3-2) and J is TRBJ1-6, with 7 nucleotides matching TRBD1. J lost 7 bases, V lost 3 bases, and 3 bases had no gene match. This CDR3 is 14 amino acids long. Germline V lookup: CDR1 LGHDT, CDR2 YNNKEL (reference sequence). CDR3 residues: CASSQTGINSPLHF. For the CDR3, the DNA is TGTGCCAGCAGCCAGACAGGGATCAATTCACCCCTCCACTTT.

The rearrangement uses TRBV12-3 or TRBV12-4 and TRBJ1-1; possibly TRBD1 for D (6 bases). V was trimmed by 5 bases and J by 4 bases, leaving 11 bases between them. The CDR3 totals 13 residues. CDR3 region: CASSQDRVTEAFF. The CDR3 coding sequence is TGTGCCAGCAGTCAGGACAGAGTCACTGAAGCTTTCTTT.

The chain couples TRBV5-1 to TRBJ1-1; maybe TRBD1 (5 bases). The germline V and J ends were trimmed by 0 bases and 6 bases, with 15 bases remaining between them. The CDR3 length is 15 residues. The germline gives CDR1 SGHRS, CDR2 YFSETQ. The CDR3: CASSLGAGMEPEAFF. CDR3 DNA sequence: TGCGCCAGCAGCTTGGGGGCAGGGATGGAGCCTGAAGCTTTCTTT.

The chain has TRBV7-6 and TRBJ1-2, with 11 bases identical to TRBD1. Trimming at V came to 5 bases and at J to 4 bases, leaving 3 bases not matched to a gene. CDR3 size: 14 residues. The V gene's germline CDR1 is SGHVS and CDR2 FNYEAQ. The CDR3 region is CASSPGTGGYGYTF. The CDR3 region has the DNA TGTGCCAGCAGCCCCGGGACAGGGGGCTATGGCTACACCTTC.

V usage is TRBV6-2 or TRBV6-3 and J usage is TRBJ1-5; D perhaps matches TRBD1 (5 bases). The V gene's germline CDR1 is MNHEY and CDR2 SVGEGT. Trimming removed 6 bases at V and 0 bases at J, with 18 bases between. The CDR3 sequence is 17 residues long. The DNA for the CDR3 is TGTGCCAGCAGCCCGTTGGGGGGAGATGATAGCAATCAGCCCCAGCATTTT. This sequence encodes CASSPLGGDDSNQPQHF.

The count of this clone is one. This chain links TRBV5-1 with TRBJ1-6, with a tentative D call TRBD1 (5 bases). V shed 5 bases and J shed 8 bases, with 20 bases lying between them. This CDR3 spans 16 amino acids. The germline gives CDR1 SGHRS, CDR2 YFSETQ. The CDR3 DNA follows: TGCGCCAGCAGGCCCGGGGGGGGGAATGTGGATTCACCCCTCCACTTT. This gives the protein CASRPGGGNVDSPLHF.

The chain employs TRBV7-2 and TRBJ2-7; 9 nucleotides match TRBD1. The CDR3 sequence is 14 residues long. Germline assignment: CDR1 SGHTA and CDR2 FQGNSA. Losses at the gene ends were 5 bases for V and 6 bases for J; bases not matched to a gene: 8. This CDR3 reads CASSLQGAGPEQYF. The CDR3 bases are TGTGCCAGCAGCCTACAGGGGGCAGGGCCCGAGCAGTACTTC.

The chain combines TRBV6-5 with TRBJ1-1; D is possibly TRBD1 (5 bases). The germline V gene encodes CDR1 MNHEY and CDR2 SVGAGI. With 6 bases removed from V and 6 bases from J, the gap between germline ends came to 8 bases. This CDR3 is 11 amino acids long. CDR3 DNA sequence: TGTGCCAGCAGCAGGGTATCTGAAGCTTTCTTT. Its translation: CASSRVSEAFF.

The CDR3 loop is CASRERGQDYGYTF. The CDR3 DNA reads as TGTGCCAGTAGAGAAAGGGGGCAAGACTATGGCTACACCTTC. The J gene is TRBJ1-2, the V gene TRBV19, with 7 bases fitting TRBD1. V lost 6 bases to trimming and J lost 3 bases; unmatched junction nucleotides: 7. The germline gives CDR1 LNHDA, CDR2 SQIVND (reference sequence). This CDR3 is built from 14 residues.

The CDR3 nucleotides read TGTGCCAGTAGGTCTCCCATACGGGGGGGCGCATTGGGGACCGGGGAGCTGTTTTTT. Encoded protein: CASRSPIRGGALGTGELFF. The V and J genes are TRBV19 and TRBJ2-2; 8 nucleotides align to TRBD2. In germline, CDR1 is LNHDA, CDR2 SQIVND (reference sequence). The V and J ends lost 6 bases and 5 bases, in that order; junction bases with no gene match: 20. CDR3 size: 19 residues.

The J gene is TRBJ1-1, the V gene TRBV18; D is undetermined. The CDR3 consists of 15 residues. Germline loops: CDR1 KGHSH, CDR2 LQKENI. Trimming left V 2 bases short and J 6 bases short, with 16 bases between. The CDR3 DNA is TGTGCCAGCTCACCATGGGCGACGGAGGGAGCTGAAGCTTTCTTT. Translation gives CASSPWATEGAEAFF. Supplemented by reference TRBV18 and TRBJ1-1, the full variable domain reads NAGVMQNPRHLVRRRGQEARLRCSPMKGHSHVYWYRQLPEEGLKFMVYLQKENIIDESGMPKERFSAEFPKEGPSILRIQQVVRGDSAAYFCASSPWATEGAEAFFGQGTRLTVV.

The chain has TRBV10-3 and TRBJ1-1; TRBD1 agrees at 8 bases. The CDR3 consists of 14 residues. Trimming cost V 0 bases and J 11 bases; bases outside gene matches: 8. The germline gives CDR1 ENHRY, CDR2 SYGVKD. CDR3 protein: CAISESDRDFCAFF. In DNA form, the CDR3 reads TGTGCCATCAGTGAGTCGGACAGGGACTTTTGCGCTTTCTTT.

This clone was counted between two and nine times. This sequence joins TRBV5-1 and TRBJ2-4, with 8 bases lining up with TRBD1. Germline CDR1 SGHRS, CDR2 YFSETQ. Trimming cost V 0 bases and J 1 base; bases outside gene matches: 12. The CDR3 loop spans 19 amino acids. CDR3 coding DNA: TGCGCCAGCAGCTTGGATCCTTCAGGGGGCAGGGTGGCCAAAAACATTCAGTACTTC. Amino acid sequence: CASSLDPSGGRVAKNIQYF.

The chain combines TRBV7-9 with TRBJ1-4; 9 positions agree with TRBD1. The junction had 6 bases not matched to a gene; V was cut back by 5 bases and J by 5 bases. CDR1 SEHNR and CDR2 FQNEAQ come from the germline V gene (reference sequence). The CDR3 consists of 15 residues. In DNA form, the CDR3 reads TGTGCCAGCAGCCCCGGGACAGGGAAAAATGAAAAACTGTTTTTT. It is translated as CASSPGTGKNEKLFF.

The CDR3: CASIDGGATGQETQYF. CDR3 nucleotides: TGCGCCAGCATCGACGGGGGGGCGACAGGGCAAGAGACCCAGTACTTC. The V and J genes are TRBV10-2 and TRBJ2-5; possibly TRBD2 for D (8 bases). Germline CDR1 reads WSHSY; CDR2 reads SAAADI. The CDR3 has 16 amino acids. V was shortened by 7 bases and J by 2 bases, with 20 bases between the two germline ends.

V and J are TRBV19 and TRBJ1-2; TRBD1 matches at 7 bases. Germline CDR1 LNHDA, CDR2 SQIVND (reference sequence). The V segment lost 7 bases and the J segment 14 bases; nucleotides outside the gene matches: 19. This CDR3 region has 14 residues. The CDR3 reads CASKDGPDRAPMTF. As DNA, the CDR3 is TGTGCCAGTAAGGACGGCCCCGACAGGGCCCCTATGACCTTC.

A note on this clone: Different DNA sequences within this sample yield the same CDR3. The chain combines TRBV5-1 with TRBJ2-7; perhaps TRBD1 as D (5 bases). Germline V gene sequence: CDR1 SGHRS, CDR2 YFSETQ. CDR3 length: 14 amino acids. V shed 0 bases and J shed 2 bases, with 9 bases lying between them. For the CDR3, the DNA is TGCGCCAGCAGCTTGGCGTCCAGGGCCTACGAGCAGTACTTC. It codes for CASSLASRAYEQYF.

This rearrangement joins TRBV5-1 to TRBJ1-2, with TRBD1 matching 9 bases. CDR3 size: 17 residues. Germline lookup yields CDR1 SGHRS and CDR2 YFSETQ. V shed 7 bases, J shed 0 bases, and the junction held 13 bases outside the gene matches. The DNA for the CDR3 is TGCGCCAGCTGGCAGGGACAGGGCGTACCATCTAACTATGGCTACACCTTC. It yields the protein CASWQGQGVPSNYGYTF.

The chain has TRBV10-2 and TRBJ1-6, with 8 bases that match TRBD1. The CDR3 totals 16 residues. Germline trimming cut 3 bases from V and 7 bases from J; bases unmatched to any gene: 8. Germline V gene sequence: CDR1 WSHSY, CDR2 SAAADI. DNA for the CDR3: TGCGCCAGCAGTGAAGGGCAGGGGGCGCGAAATTCACCCCTCCACTTT. It encodes CASSEGQGARNSPLHF.

The chain is built from TRBV18 and TRBJ1-6; D unclear. The germline V gene has CDR1 KGHSH and CDR2 LQKENI. The CDR3 length is 16 residues. Trimming stripped 3 bases from V and 0 bases from J, with 9 bases between. CDR3 sequence: CASSPDISSYNSPLHF. CDR3 in DNA: TGTGCCAGCTCACCCGACATTAGCTCCTATAATTCACCCCTCCACTTT.

The chain couples TRBV30 to TRBJ2-3; D unresolved. This CDR3 has 12 amino acids. V was trimmed by 2 bases and J by 9 bases, leaving 12 bases between them. Germline V gene sequence: CDR1 GTSNPN, CDR2 SVGIG (reference sequence). CDR3 protein: CAWSPTSRTQYF. The CDR3 bases are TGTGCCTGGAGTCCCACATCAAGAACGCAGTATTTT.